A single sample is the source of the 22 T cell receptor beta chains below, sequenced in a study of blood T cell repertoires in COVID-19 (dated by TCRdb to 2018 to 2021). Library method: the immunoSEQ multiplex PCR assay. TCRdb limited this immuneACCESS table to in-frame rearrangements with V and J called. A share of clones is missing; checked studies link under half to unresolved V genes, and the rest is unexplained. This sample is represented by 160,000 or so clones; about 83% of them were singletons. Of the sample, around 14% falls within the top ten clones. The sequenced material came from peripheral blood. These TCRs come from a woman over 75 with acute or convalescent COVID-19.

The rearrangement links TRBV29-1 to TRBJ2-2; 7 bases map to TRBD2. J lost 2 bases, V lost 4 bases, and 4 bases had no gene match. The CDR3 is made up of 14 amino acids. In germline, CDR1 is SQVTM, CDR2 ANQGSEA. The CDR3 protein is CSVGLADNTGELFF. CDR3 in DNA: TGCAGCGTTGGACTAGCAGACAACACCGGGGAGCTGTTTTTT.

The chain recombines TRBV10-1 with TRBJ2-7; TRBD2 matches at 8 bases. The CDR3 has 13 amino acids. From germline, CDR1 is WNHNN and CDR2 SYGVQD (reference sequence). V lost 0 bases to trimming and J lost 6 bases; unmatched junction nucleotides: 1. The CDR3 is CASSESTSGEQYF. CDR3 bases: TGCGCCAGCAGTGAGTCCACTAGCGGCGAGCAGTACTTC.

This chain uses TRBV5-1 with TRBJ1-1, with 9 bases that match TRBD1. With 2 bases clipped from V and 0 bases from J, the junction kept 8 bases outside the gene matches. This CDR3 region has 17 residues. Germline values: CDR1 SGHRS, CDR2 YFSETQ. CDR3 loop: CASSFTTGGLMNTEAFF. CDR3 nucleotides: TGCGCCAGCAGCTTTACGACAGGGGGGCTCATGAACACTGAAGCTTTCTTT. The whole variable domain, remainder taken from reference TRBV5-1 and TRBJ1-1, is KAGVTQTPRYLIKTRGQQVTLSCSPISGHRSVSWYQQTPGQGLQFLFEYFSETQRNKGNFPGRFSGRQFSNSRSEMNVSTLELGDSALYLCASSFTTGGLMNTEAFFGQGTRLTVV.

This clone occurred a few times. The CDR3 reads CASSPRQGDNQPQHF. In nucleotides, the CDR3 is TGTGCCAGCAGCCCCCGACAGGGTGACAATCAGCCCCAGCATTTT. V is TRBV9 and J is TRBJ1-5; 7 positions agree with TRBD1. The CDR3 runs to 15 residues. V shed 4 bases, J shed 3 bases, and the junction held 7 bases outside the gene matches. Germline lookup yields CDR1 SGDLS and CDR2 YYNGEE.

The chain carries TRBV7-2 and TRBJ1-4; D not resolved. Per germline, CDR1 SGHTA and CDR2 FQGNSA. This CDR3 spans 14 amino acids. The V gene lost 0 bases and the J gene lost 4 bases, with 6 bases spanning the gap. As DNA, the CDR3 is TGTGCCAGCAGCTTAGCCGGACTTAATGAAAAACTGTTTTTT. Translating gives CASSLAGLNEKLFF.

The chain joins TRBV6-2 or TRBV6-3 to TRBJ1-2, with D uncertain. Trimming pared 2 bases from V and 8 bases from J, leaving 6 bases between. There are 11 residues in the CDR3. The germline V gene has CDR1 MNHEY and CDR2 SVGEGT. For the CDR3, the DNA is TGTGCCAGCAGTTACCCTAGCGGCTACACCTTC. Translated, it gives CASSYPSGYTF.

The V and J genes are TRBV2 and TRBJ1-1; the match to TRBD1 covers 9 bases. V was clipped by 6 bases and J by 6 bases; unmatched bases: 11. The CDR3 has 15 residues. Per germline, CDR1 SNHLY and CDR2 FYNNEI. The CDR3 region is CASSLNRGRMAEAFF. CDR3 sequence (DNA): TGTGCCAGCAGCTTAAACAGGGGGCGAATGGCTGAAGCTTTCTTT.

The genes are TRBV28 and TRBJ1-1; tentative D call: TRBD1 (6 bases). Trimming removed 5 bases at V and 4 bases at J, with 17 bases between. Germline CDR1 reads MDHEN; CDR2 reads SYDVKM. The CDR3 spans 15 residues. The CDR3 DNA reads as TGTGCCAGCAGTCCCCCAAACAGGGCTAGCACTGAAGCTTTCTTT. Amino acid sequence: CASSPPNRASTEAFF. Full variable domain (outside the CDR3, taken from reference TRBV28 and TRBJ1-1): DVKVTQSSRYLVKRTGEKVFLECVQDMDHENMFWYRQDPGLGLRLIYFSYDVKMKEKGDIPEGYSVSREKKERFSLILESASTNQTSMYLCASSPPNRASTEAFFGQGTRLTVV.

J is TRBJ1-4 and V is TRBV15; possibly TRBD1 for D (5 bases). The CDR3 is made up of 16 amino acids. V was pared by 1 base and J by 0 bases, with 9 bases between. CDR1 and CDR2 (germline): LNHNV, YYDKDF (reference sequence). The DNA of the CDR3 is TGTGCCACCAGCAGAGGGGGCCATACAACTAATGAAAAACTGTTTTTT. It translates to CATSRGGHTTNEKLFF.

In its sample, this clone was seen a few times. The chain employs TRBV28 and TRBJ2-2; D is possibly TRBD1 (6 bases). The CDR3 loop spans 13 amino acids. V lost 5 bases, J lost 9 bases, and 13 bases lay in between. Germline CDR1 is MDHEN and CDR2 is SYDVKM. The CDR3 here is CASSPTGPRELFF. The CDR3 bases are TGTGCCAGCAGTCCTACAGGGCCAAGGGAGCTGTTTTTT.

The chain recombines TRBV18 with TRBJ2-5; 12 bases match TRBD2. V was clipped by 6 bases and J by 1 base; unmatched bases: 9. The CDR3 is 17 residues long. In germline, CDR1 is KGHSH, CDR2 LQKENI. DNA of the CDR3: TGTGCCAGCTCGTCAGGGACTAGCGGGCGTCTCCAAGAGACCCAGTACTTC. Translation: CASSSGTSGRLQETQYF.

The CDR3 sequence: CASSLDGQGAGELFF. CDR3 nucleotide sequence: TGCGCCAGCAGCTTGGACGGACAGGGGGCCGGGGAGCTGTTTTTT. The V and J genes are TRBV5-1 and TRBJ2-2; 10 bases line up with TRBD1. Looked up from germline, CDR1 is SGHRS and CDR2 is YFSETQ. This CDR3 spans 15 amino acids. Trimming removed 0 bases from V and 6 bases from J; junction bases left unmatched: 2.

The V and J genes are TRBV5-6 and TRBJ1-1, with 7 positions matching TRBD1. After removal of 3 bases from V and 3 bases from J, the junction contained 5 bases not matched to a gene. The germline V gene encodes CDR1 SGHDT and CDR2 YYEEEE. The CDR3 loop spans 14 amino acids. The CDR3 sequence: CASSWGQWDTEAFF. The CDR3 DNA follows: TGTGCCAGCAGCTGGGGACAGTGGGACACTGAAGCTTTCTTT.

In this sample, this clone turned up a few times. The chain joins TRBV7-9 to TRBJ1-1; tentative D call: TRBD1 (5 bases). The CDR3 covers 14 residues. CDR1 is SEHNR, CDR2 FQNEAQ, per germline (reference sequence). Between the trimmed V and J ends, which lost 5 bases and 5 bases, there was a span of 15 bases. The CDR3 sequence is CASSQQALVTEAFF. The CDR3 nucleotides are TGTGCCAGCAGCCAACAGGCGTTGGTGACTGAAGCTTTCTTT. Drawing the rest from reference TRBV7-9 and TRBJ1-1, the complete variable domain is DTGVSQNPRHKITKRGQNVTFRCDPISEHNRLYWYRQTLGQGPEFLTYFQNEAQLEKSRLLSDRFSAERPKGSFSTLEIQRTEQGDSAMYLCASSQQALVTEAFFGQGTRLTVV.

This clone occurred once. The J gene is TRBJ2-1, the V gene TRBV27, with a weak D call TRBD2 (5 bases). This CDR3 has 13 residues. Per germline, CDR1 MNHEY and CDR2 SMNVEV (reference sequence). V dropped 0 bases and J dropped 6 bases, with 6 bases sitting between them. CDR3 residues: CASSLSSGNEQFF. As DNA, the CDR3 is TGTGCCAGCAGTTTATCGAGCGGCAATGAGCAGTTCTTC.

The rearrangement joins TRBV7-9 to TRBJ2-5, with a weak D call TRBD1 (7 bases). V shed 4 bases and J shed 2 bases, with 11 bases lying between them. CDR3 size: 14 residues. CDR1 is SEHNR, CDR2 FQNEAQ, per germline (reference sequence). CDR3 in DNA: TGTGCCAGCAGCTCGGCGGGACAGCAAGAGACCCAGTACTTC. Translation: CASSSAGQQETQYF.

A single count supports this clone. V usage is TRBV7-9 and J usage is TRBJ2-5; D perhaps matches TRBD1 (6 bases). CDR1 is SEHNR, CDR2 FQNEAQ, per germline (reference sequence). Trimming removed 4 bases at V and 3 bases at J, with 15 bases between. There are 15 residues in the CDR3. The CDR3 loop reads CASSSQGTSKETQYF. As DNA, the CDR3 is TGTGCCAGCAGCTCTCAGGGGACCTCCAAAGAGACCCAGTACTTC. The full variable domain, with the rest looked up from reference TRBV7-9 and TRBJ2-5, is DTGVSQNPRHKITKRGQNVTFRCDPISEHNRLYWYRQTLGQGPEFLTYFQNEAQLEKSRLLSDRFSAERPKGSFSTLEIQRTEQGDSAMYLCASSSQGTSKETQYFGPGTRLLVL.

This clone was picked up one time. The V call is TRBV30, the J call TRBJ1-2; 7 bases match TRBD1. The germline V gene has CDR1 GTSNPN and CDR2 SVGIG (reference sequence). The length of the CDR3 is 16 residues. Losses at the gene ends were 2 bases for V and 8 bases for J; bases not matched to a gene: 17. CDR3 amino acids: CAWSYRRQGRKGGYTF. The CDR3 nucleotides read TGTGCCTGGAGTTACAGAAGACAGGGCCGAAAGGGGGGCTACACCTTC.

The rearrangement uses TRBV7-2 and TRBJ2-3; 9 bases align to TRBD1. Germline V gene data show CDR1 as SGHTA and CDR2 as FQGNSA. J was trimmed by 3 bases and V by 5 bases; bases with no gene match: 3. This CDR3 comprises 14 residues. CDR3 sequence: CASSVQGATDTQYF. For the CDR3, the DNA is TGTGCCAGCAGCGTACAGGGGGCGACAGATACGCAGTATTTT. Drawing the rest from reference TRBV7-2 and TRBJ2-3, the complete variable domain is GAGVSQSPSNKVTEKGKDVELRCDPISGHTALYWYRQSLGQGLEFLIYFQGNSAPDKSGLPSDRFSAERTGGSVSTLTIQRTQQEDSAVYLCASSVQGATDTQYFGPGTRLTVL.

This clone was recorded once. The rearrangement links TRBV2 to TRBJ1-1; D unresolved. V lost 7 bases and J lost 0, with 9 bases in between. Germline V gene data show CDR1 as SNHLY and CDR2 as FYNNEI. The CDR3 runs to 13 residues. The CDR3 protein is CASNEALNTEAFF. CDR3 sequence (DNA): TGTGCCAGCAATGAGGCCTTGAACACTGAAGCTTTCTTT.

In its sample, this clone was seen once. This chain links TRBV7-2 with TRBJ1-1, with 8 positions matching TRBD1. Germline trimming cut 5 bases from V and 4 bases from J; bases unmatched to any gene: 3. The CDR3 is 13 residues long. CDR1 SGHTA and CDR2 FQGNSA come from the germline V gene. This chain's CDR3 is CASSTTGGTEAFF. The CDR3 DNA reads TGTGCCAGCAGCACAACAGGGGGCACTGAAGCTTTCTTT.

V and J are TRBV7-2 and TRBJ2-7; tentatively, D is TRBD1 (6 bases). Germline CDR1 reads SGHTA; CDR2 reads FQGNSA. This CDR3 is 14 amino acids long. With 4 bases removed from V and 3 bases from J, the gap between germline ends came to 13 bases. The chain's CDR3 is CASSSETGNYEQYF. DNA for the CDR3: TGTGCCAGCAGCTCCGAGACAGGCAACTACGAGCAGTACTTC.